These 15 T cell receptor beta chains were all obtained from the same sample, sequenced in a study of T cell responses to AZD1222 COVID-19 vaccine. TCRdb's table, derived via immunoSEQ multiplex PCR, lists solely in-frame clones and lacks some. The sample holds roughly 96,000 clones, approximately 90% seen once. Source: peripheral blood, taken on day 0 of AZD1222 vaccination. These receptors all come from an adult in good health.

The V call is TRBV11-2, the J call TRBJ2-5; D may be TRBD2 (5 bases). V was pared by 7 bases and J by 1 base, with 10 bases between. Germline V CDR1 and CDR2: SGHAT, FQNNGV. The length of the CDR3 is 13 residues. CDR3 nucleotides: TGTGCCAGCACCCGGGGAATCCAAGAGACCCAGTACTTC. Amino acid sequence: CASTRGIQETQYF.

This rearrangement joins TRBV2 to TRBJ1-5; TRBD1 is a possible D gene (6 bases). V was clipped by 4 bases and J by 2 bases, with 12 bases between them. The CDR3 has 15 amino acids. Looked up from germline, CDR1 is SNHLY and CDR2 is FYNNEI. CDR3 nucleotides: TGTGCCAGCAGTGCGGGGGGCTGGGGCAATCAGCCCCAGCATTTT. It yields the protein CASSAGGWGNQPQHF.

The CDR3 loop reads CASSLQGVGELFF. The DNA for the CDR3 is TGTGCCAGCAGCTTGCAGGGGGTCGGGGAGCTGTTTTTT. V and J are TRBV11-3 and TRBJ2-2, with 7 positions matching TRBD1. V was clipped by 3 bases and J by 7 bases; unmatched bases: 2. The CDR3 is made up of 13 amino acids. Germline V lookup: CDR1 SGHNT, CDR2 YENEEA.

V gene TRBV9 combines with J gene TRBJ1-1, with TRBD1 identical over 8 bases. The trim removed 3 bases at V and 6 bases at J, leaving 13 bases unmatched. This CDR3 has 16 residues. Germline CDR1 reads SGDLS; CDR2 reads YYNGEE. The CDR3 region is CASSEQAGGASAEAFF. In DNA, the CDR3 is TGTGCCAGCAGCGAACAGGCAGGGGGCGCTTCGGCTGAAGCTTTCTTT.

This chain joins TRBV9 and TRBJ2-2; possibly TRBD1 for D (6 bases). Trimming left V 0 bases short and J 6 bases short, with 6 bases between. Germline V gives CDR1 SGDLS, CDR2 YYNGEE. CDR3 length: 13 amino acids. The CDR3 loop is CASSVEGAGELFF. The CDR3 nucleotides read TGTGCCAGCAGCGTAGAGGGGGCCGGGGAGCTGTTTTTT.

A remark on this clone: One end of the junction fails to match germline, which may point to a read error. The chain carries TRBV7-7 and TRBJ2-7, with 10 bases fitting TRBD1. Germline-derived CDR1 and CDR2 are SSHAT and FNYEAQ (reference sequence). The CDR3 runs to 15 residues. The CDR3 DNA reads TGTGCTAGCAGCGAAAACCCGGGACAGGGGTACGAGCAGTACTTC. Its translation: CASSENPGQGYEQYF.

The V gene is TRBV30, the J gene TRBJ1-2; 8 bases are a match to TRBD1. Germline CDR1 is GTSNPN and CDR2 is SVGIG (reference sequence). Germline trimming cut 1 base from V and 7 bases from J; bases unmatched to any gene: 5. This CDR3 spans 13 amino acids. DNA of the CDR3: TGTGCCTGGAGTGCCGGGACAGGTTCTGGCTACACCTTC. Translated, it gives CAWSAGTGSGYTF.

In this sample, this clone turned up once. V is TRBV28 and J is TRBJ1-2; D gene ambiguous. The V end lost 4 bases, the J end lost 3 bases, and 3 bases lay between the germline ends. Germline V CDR1 and CDR2: MDHEN, SYDVKM. The CDR3 covers 11 residues. The CDR3 bases are TGTGCCAGCAGTTCTCACTATGGCTACACCTTC. It translates to CASSSHYGYTF.

The chain has TRBV3-1 (or the pseudogene TRBV3-2) and TRBJ1-6; D gene uncertain. The germline V gene has CDR1 LGHDT and CDR2 YNNKEL (reference sequence). The V and J ends lost 0 bases and 3 bases respectively, with 9 bases between them. The CDR3 is made up of 16 amino acids. Here the CDR3 reads CASSQDRGVYNSPLHF. The CDR3, as DNA: TGTGCCAGCAGCCAAGATCGTGGAGTCTATAATTCACCCCTCCACTTT.

The V call is TRBV3-1 (or the pseudogene TRBV3-2), the J call TRBJ2-7; 7 bases align to TRBD1. Germline-derived CDR1 and CDR2 are LGHDT and YNNKEL (reference sequence). The V segment lost 2 bases and the J segment 3 bases; nucleotides outside the gene matches: 7. CDR3 size: 15 residues. The CDR3, as DNA: TGTGCCAGCAGCCAAAACCCGGGACAGAACTACGAGCAGTACTTC. Its protein is CASSQNPGQNYEQYF.

This chain uses TRBV6-5 with TRBJ2-1; TRBD1 aligns across 8 bases. The J segment lost 3 bases and the V segment lost 5 bases, leaving 6 bases of the junction unmatched. The CDR3 consists of 15 residues. CDR1 and CDR2 (germline): MNHEY, SVGAGI. Written as DNA, the CDR3 is TGTGCCAGCAGTCGTACCGGGACAGGCTACAATGAGCAGTTCTTC. It is translated as CASSRTGTGYNEQFF.

The rearrangement links TRBV19 to TRBJ1-5; D possibly corresponds to TRBD1 (6 bases). The CDR3 contains 17 residues. V shed 1 base and J shed 5 bases, with 18 bases lying between them. CDR1 and CDR2 (germline): LNHDA, SQIVND (reference sequence). CDR3 nucleotides: TGTGCCAGTAGTATAGGGGAGATCCGGGGGGCCGATCAGCCCCAGCATTTT. It is translated as CASSIGEIRGADQPQHF.

The rearrangement uses TRBV7-9 and TRBJ2-3; D tentatively reads TRBD1 or TRBD2 (5 bases each). CDR3 length equals 15 residues. V lost 5 bases to trimming and J lost 2 bases, with 14 bases between them. The germline CDR1 and CDR2 sequences are SEHNR and FQNEAQ (reference sequence). The CDR3 loop reads CASSLGTAFTDTQYF. DNA of the CDR3: TGTGCCAGCAGCCTAGGGACCGCCTTCACAGATACGCAGTATTTT.

The chain couples TRBV27 to TRBJ1-2, with TRBD1 matching over 8 bases. With 5 bases clipped from V and 4 bases from J, the junction kept 9 bases outside the gene matches. The CDR3 loop spans 15 amino acids. Germline lookup yields CDR1 MNHEY and CDR2 SMNVEV (reference sequence). For the CDR3, the DNA is TGTGCCAGCAGTCCAGGACAGGGAGTAATCTATGGCTACACCTTC. It codes for CASSPGQGVIYGYTF.

CDR3 nucleotides: TGTGCCACCGACCACTCCGATGGCTACACCTTC. Translating gives CATDHSDGYTF. This chain joins TRBV24-1 and TRBJ1-2, with D unclear. Germline lookup yields CDR1 KGHDR and CDR2 SFDVKD. The CDR3 totals 11 residues. The V end lost 9 bases, the J end lost 6 bases, and 10 bases lay between the germline ends.